Listed here is a single T cell receptor (beta chain). This specimen belongs to a study of blood T cell repertoires in COVID-19. Generated by immunoSEQ multiplex PCR, the TCRdb table keeps only in-frame clones and is missing some. The data hold approximately 240,000 clones, with around nine tenths observed a single time. The source of this sequence is a woman aged 40 to 50 who had recovered from COVID-19. Material for sequencing was peripheral blood.

The CDR3: CASSRTGAGYEQYF. The CDR3 nucleotides read TGTGCCAGCAGCAGGACAGGGGCTGGATACGAGCAGTACTTC. The genes are TRBV7-2 and TRBJ2-7; TRBD1 matches at 9 bases. V lost 5 bases to trimming and J lost 4 bases; unmatched junction nucleotides: 6. CDR3 length: 14 residues. Germline CDR1 and CDR2: SGHTA and FQGNSA.